Described below is a single T cell receptor (beta chain) sequence and its context. Its antigen remains unidentified. This entry comes from a study of long-term antiretroviral therapy in people with HIV. Study-wide context: The earliest samples came from an era when ART typically awaited falling CD4 counts. Whole-study findings and limits: Diversity increased after ART yet remained lower than in transplant donor controls. In the period from the mid-2000s to the late 2010s, blood was collected, possibly under older ART regimens.

Researchers report immunoSEQ v3.0 was run at survey level. Profiled with immunoSEQ multiplex PCR; TCRdb holds only in-frame clones, not every one. The table records tens of thousands of clones, about 84% of them present only once. United States facilities provided treatment to all participants with HIV. The CDR3 has 11 amino acids. Germline assignment: CDR1 GTSNPN and CDR2 SVGIG (reference sequence). V was clipped by 5 bases and J by 7 bases, with 9 bases between them. The chain employs TRBV30 and TRBJ1-3; tentatively, D is TRBD1 (6 bases). The sequence came from a man aged 35 to 55 with HIV. The input for sequencing was unsorted PBMCs, taken 0.5 years before starting antiretroviral therapy. Here the CDR3 DNA reads TGTGCCTGGGCCACAGGGAACACCATATATTTT. It specifies CAWATGNTIYF.